This T cell receptor (beta chain) was retrieved from a study of cytomegalovirus exposure and HLA in healthy donors. Germline CDR1 and CDR2: LGHNA and YSLEER. The CDR3 extends over 15 amino acids. V lost 0 bases and J 6 bases, leaving 11 bases between the germline ends. Both 60 Vbeta primers and 13 Jbeta primers went into the PCR. Measured with immunoSEQ multiplex PCR; TCRdb has only the in-frame clones, and not every one. The sample lists about 78,000 clones, over 60% occurring once. Only a few counts were recorded for this clone. The rearrangement links TRBV4-3 to TRBJ2-2; the D gene is possibly TRBD1 (5 bases). The sample comprised PBMCs. This TCR came from a middle-aged woman in good health and CMV-seropositive. CDR3 nucleotide sequence: TGCGCCAGCAGCCAAGAGAAGGGGTGGGCCGGGGAGCTGTTTTTT. This gives the protein CASSQEKGWAGELFF.